Listed here are 30 T cell receptor beta chains from one sample, sequenced in a study of response to subunit inactivated influenza vaccine listed by TCRdb under 2018. The method was RT-PCR. TCRdb names Illumina HiSeq 2500 as the instrument used. TCRdb reworked the public reads: Q25 trimming with fastp, MiXCR clone assembly, productive beta chains retained. One record per CDR3 amino acid sequence lists the most common genes and DNA. The sample yields 500,000 to 550,000 distinct CDR3 sequences; about 7.2% were counted once. In total, the top ten clones hold over 10% of the sample. This specimen consisted of PBMCs from blood, obtained less than 30 months after vaccination. These receptor sequences come from a man aged 50 to 69 who received an inactivated influenza vaccine. Donor details come from another sample of the same person, matched by shared clones.

This clonotype was counted only a few times. This chain uses TRBV12-3 or TRBV12-4 with TRBJ2-3, with 8 bases matching TRBD2. The CDR3 is 15 residues long. The V gene end was trimmed by 4 bases and the J gene end by 5 bases; junction bases not matched to a gene: 8. The CDR3, as DNA: TGTGCCAGCAGTTCTACGGGGGGGCTGGGAGATACGCAGTATTTT. Protein sequence: CASSSTGGLGDTQYF.

This chain connects TRBV12-3 or TRBV12-4 to TRBJ1-6, with unresolved D. The CDR3 contains 15 residues. Trimming left V 6 bases short and J 7 bases short, with 16 bases between. CDR3 loop: CASRAGEGKNSPLHF. As DNA, the CDR3 is TGTGCCAGCAGGGCTGGGGAGGGAAAAAATTCACCCCTCCACTTT.

The rearrangement links TRBV7-9 to TRBJ2-2, with D uncertain. Germline-derived CDR1 and CDR2 are SEHNR and FQNEAQ (reference sequence). This CDR3 comprises 13 residues. With 5 bases removed from V and 6 bases from J, the gap between germline ends came to 10 bases. CDR3: CASSLQFPGELFF. In DNA form, the CDR3 reads TGTGCCAGCAGCCTACAATTCCCCGGGGAGCTGTTTTTT.

The chain is built from TRBV4-1 and TRBJ2-5; D could derive from TRBD1 or TRBD2 (6 bases each). The ends were cut back, 1 base at V and 4 bases at J, with 19 bases in the middle. The CDR3 sequence is 17 residues long. Germline V gives CDR1 MGHRA, CDR2 YSYEKL. CDR3 sequence: CASSQAGGRTIAETQYF. The CDR3 region has the DNA TGCGCCAGCAGCCAAGCTGGGGGGCGCACCATTGCAGAGACCCAGTACTTC.

The chain uses TRBV20-1 and TRBJ2-5, with D perhaps matching TRBD1 (6 bases). Germline CDR1 DFQATT, CDR2 SNEGSKA (reference sequence). The V and J ends lost 3 bases and 5 bases respectively, with 19 bases between them. The CDR3 covers 15 residues. CDR3 nucleotide sequence: TGCAGTGCTAGTCCCTTGGGGGCCGTTGGGGAGACCCAGTACTTC. It translates to CSASPLGAVGETQYF.

This clonotype occurred a few times. This rearrangement joins TRBV28 to TRBJ2-7; TRBD1 matches 8 bases. The germline V gene encodes CDR1 MDHEN and CDR2 SYDVKM. J was trimmed by 7 bases and V by 2 bases; bases with no gene match: 10. This CDR3 has 15 amino acids. CDR3 amino acids: CASSLPTTGAGEQYF. The CDR3 DNA sequence: TGTGCCAGCAGTTTACCCACGACAGGGGCGGGAGAGCAGTACTTC.

This clonotype was observed a few times. The chain is built from TRBV6-1 and TRBJ2-3; weak D call: TRBD1 (5 bases). The V end lost 6 bases, the J end lost 2 bases, and 18 bases lay between the germline ends. The length of the CDR3 is 16 residues. The germline V gene has CDR1 MNHNS and CDR2 SASEGT. CDR3 sequence (DNA): TGTGCCAGCAGCTCTGACAGCTTTGGGGTCACAGATACGCAGTATTTT. Translating gives CASSSDSFGVTDTQYF.

The chain employs TRBV5-5 and TRBJ2-3; TRBD1 agrees at 8 bases. Trimming cost V 2 bases and J 4 bases; bases outside gene matches: 6. Germline V gene sequence: CDR1 SGHKS, CDR2 YYEKEE (reference sequence). The CDR3 length is 15 residues. The CDR3 DNA reads as TGTGCCAGCAGCTTCGACAGGGGTGGATCAGATACGCAGTATTTT. This translates into CASSFDRGGSDTQYF.

This clonotype was counted ten times or more. The chain links TRBV10-3 to TRBJ1-6; D might be TRBD1 (5 bases). Trimming took 2 bases from V and 8 from J, leaving 16 bases between them. CDR3 size: 16 residues. CDR1 is ENHRY and CDR2 is SYGVKD in the germline V gene. CDR3 sequence reads: CAISEGTAWGYSPLHF. In DNA form, the CDR3 reads TGTGCCATCAGTGAGGGGACGGCTTGGGGGTATTCACCCCTCCACTTT.

This clonotype has only a few counts. This chain joins TRBV28 and TRBJ2-1, with 8 bases aligning to TRBD2. J lost 6 bases, V lost 7 bases, and 11 bases had no gene match. CDR3 length equals 15 residues. Germline V gene lookup returns CDR1 MDHEN and CDR2 SYDVKM. This chain's CDR3 is CASTSAGGAVNEQFF. The CDR3 region has the DNA TGTGCCAGCACGTCAGCCGGGGGGGCGGTCAATGAGCAGTTCTTC.

The chain links TRBV20-1 to TRBJ2-7; weak D call: TRBD2 (6 bases). The CDR3 runs to 15 residues. Germline V lookup: CDR1 DFQATT, CDR2 SNEGSKA (reference sequence). Trimming took off 1 base at V and 2 bases at J, with 15 bases between the two ends. Here the CDR3 DNA reads TGCAGTGCTAGAGCCATAAGGGGAGGCGCCTACGAGCAGTACTTC. It yields the protein CSARAIRGGAYEQYF.

The rearrangement uses TRBV6-5 and TRBJ2-2, with D uncertain. CDR3 length: 12 amino acids. CDR1 MNHEY and CDR2 SVGAGI come from the germline V gene. Deletions cut 11 bases from V and 5 bases from J, with 12 bases between. The CDR3 is CAHSGGTGELFF. For the CDR3, the DNA is TGTGCCCACTCGGGTGGGACCGGGGAGCTGTTTTTT.

This clonotype was seen a few times. The V gene is TRBV7-9, the J gene TRBJ1-4, with 10 bases aligning to TRBD1. Germline lookup yields CDR1 SEHNR and CDR2 FQNEAQ (reference sequence). This CDR3 contains 14 residues. Trimming removed 5 bases from V and 7 bases from J; junction bases left unmatched: 4. CDR3 sequence (DNA): TGTGCCAGCAGCAGCGGACAGGGGGTTGAAAAACTGTTTTTT. The encoded protein is CASSSGQGVEKLFF.

The rearrangement uses TRBV29-1 and TRBJ2-1; 7 bases map to TRBD2. The CDR3 runs 15 residues. Germline trimming cut 7 bases from V and 3 bases from J; bases unmatched to any gene: 12. The germline CDR1 and CDR2 sequences are SQVTM and ANQGSEA. The DNA for the CDR3 is TGCAGCGCTGGGCTCCGACTAGCAGTCTACAATGAGCAGTTCTTC. Protein product: CSAGLRLAVYNEQFF.

This clonotype was recorded at least ten times. V gene TRBV6-1 combines with J gene TRBJ1-1, with TRBD1 matching over 8 bases. The V segment lost 6 bases and the J segment 1 base; nucleotides outside the gene matches: 7. Germline-derived CDR1 and CDR2 are MNHNS and SASEGT. CDR3 length: 15 residues. The CDR3 sequence is CASRRQGIGNTEAFF. The DNA for the CDR3 is TGTGCCAGCAGGCGACAGGGGATTGGGAACACTGAAGCTTTCTTT.

V gene TRBV2 combines with J gene TRBJ2-7; 7 bases agree with TRBD2. V lost 8 bases, J lost 2 bases, and 6 bases stayed unmatched. Germline V gene data show CDR1 as SNHLY and CDR2 as FYNNEI. This CDR3 region has 13 residues. CDR3: CASARGLAYEQYF. Here the CDR3 DNA reads TGTGCCAGCGCAAGAGGACTAGCCTACGAGCAGTACTTC.

This rearrangement joins TRBV20-1 to TRBJ1-2; 8 bases map to TRBD1. Trimming took 3 bases from V and 5 from J; bases not matched to a gene: 14. In germline, CDR1 is DFQATT, CDR2 SNEGSKA (reference sequence). This CDR3 spans 16 amino acids. The CDR3 DNA reads as TGCAGTGCTAGCAGGGGGCAACCCCAAAATGCTTATGGCTACACCTTC. Translated, it gives CSASRGQPQNAYGYTF.

This clonotype was detected many times. The rearrangement joins TRBV12-3 or TRBV12-4 to TRBJ2-7; D possibly corresponds to TRBD1 (6 bases). The V and J ends lost 5 bases and 3 bases respectively, with 8 bases between them. The CDR3 contains 12 residues. The CDR3 coding sequence is TGTGCCAGCAGTGAACAGGGCTACGAGCAGTACTTC. Its translation: CASSEQGYEQYF.

The chain uses TRBV20-1 and TRBJ2-5; TRBD2 matches at 9 bases. V shed 1 base, J shed 4 bases, and the junction held 7 bases outside the gene matches. Germline CDR1 and CDR2: DFQATT and SNEGSKA (reference sequence). This CDR3 region has 15 residues. CDR3 region: CSARAGGGAGETQYF. CDR3 in DNA: TGCAGTGCTAGAGCTGGCGGGGGGGCCGGAGAGACCCAGTACTTC.

The V gene is TRBV6-2 or TRBV6-3, the J gene TRBJ1-3; a possible D gene is TRBD1 (6 bases). Trimming removed 6 bases at V and 0 bases at J, with 12 bases between. The CDR3 is 15 amino acids. The germline gives CDR1 MNHEY, CDR2 SVGEGT. In DNA, the CDR3 is TGTGCCAGCAGAGAGGGGACACACTCTGGAAACACCATATATTTT. Translated: CASREGTHSGNTIYF.

There are many counts of this clonotype. The chain carries TRBV29-1 and TRBJ1-1; TRBD1 aligns across 12 bases. There are 14 residues in the CDR3. With 6 bases clipped from V and 11 bases from J, the junction kept 13 bases outside the gene matches. Germline V gene data show CDR1 as SQVTM and CDR2 as ANQGSEA. The CDR3 DNA reads TGCAGCGTGACCCTTTGGGACAGGGGGCGCAACGCTTTCTTT. The encoded protein is CSVTLWDRGRNAFF.

At least ten counts were recorded for this clonotype. CDR3 amino acids: CASSSRLESQETQYF. The CDR3 bases are TGTGCCAGCAGCTCCCGACTAGAATCGCAAGAGACCCAGTACTTC. The chain joins TRBV7-9 to TRBJ2-5; D might be TRBD2 (6 bases). CDR3 length equals 15 residues. From germline, CDR1 is SEHNR and CDR2 FQNEAQ (reference sequence). The ends were cut back, 4 bases at V and 2 bases at J, with 14 bases in the middle.

This clonotype was counted only a few times. In nucleotides, the CDR3 is TGTGCCAGCACTCGGGGGGCGACCGGGGAGCTGTTTTTT. Protein product: CASTRGATGELFF. The chain joins TRBV6-1 to TRBJ2-2; a possible D gene is TRBD2 (7 bases). Germline assignment: CDR1 MNHNS and CDR2 SASEGT. V lost 7 bases and J lost 5, with 11 bases in between. CDR3 length equals 13 residues.

The chain links TRBV5-1 to TRBJ2-4; 10 bases fit TRBD2. The CDR3 contains 16 residues. The V gene end was trimmed by 0 bases and the J gene end by 6 bases; junction bases not matched to a gene: 6. Germline CDR1 and CDR2: SGHRS and YFSETQ. As DNA, the CDR3 is TGCGCCAGCAGCTTGGTAGCTAGCGGGGGTGGAAACATTCAGTACTTC. Amino acids: CASSLVASGGGNIQYF.

The chain links TRBV5-1 to TRBJ2-5, with D uncertain. Per germline, CDR1 SGHRS and CDR2 YFSETQ. Trimming pared 0 bases from V and 3 bases from J, leaving 6 bases between. The CDR3 is made up of 13 amino acids. CDR3: CASSLGHKETQYF. The CDR3 DNA follows: TGCGCCAGCAGCTTGGGTCACAAAGAGACCCAGTACTTC.

This clonotype was detected only a few times. The CDR3 here is CSARDWTAQETQYF. In DNA, the CDR3 is TGCAGTGCTAGAGATTGGACTGCTCAAGAGACCCAGTACTTC. The chain is built from TRBV20-1 and TRBJ2-5, with D tentatively TRBD2 (5 bases). CDR1 DFQATT and CDR2 SNEGSKA come from the germline V gene (reference sequence). The CDR3 has 14 residues. V lost 0 bases to trimming and J lost 2 bases, with 10 bases between them.

The chain is built from TRBV12-3 or TRBV12-4 and TRBJ1-4; 9 nucleotides line up with TRBD1. This CDR3 contains 15 residues. V trimming: 4 bases; J trimming: 7 bases; junction bases outside the gene matches: 7. This CDR3 reads CASSSARDRAEKLFF. CDR3 bases: TGTGCCAGCAGTTCCGCCCGGGACAGGGCTGAAAAACTGTTTTTT.

This clonotype was observed many times. This sequence joins TRBV9 and TRBJ2-7; TRBD2 matches at 9 bases. Trimming took 0 bases from V and 2 from J; bases not matched to a gene: 6. The CDR3 is 16 amino acids. Germline values: CDR1 SGDLS, CDR2 YYNGEE. Here the CDR3 DNA reads TGTGCCAGCAGCGTAGGATCTGGCGGGGGGGCCTACGAGCAGTACTTC. As protein: CASSVGSGGGAYEQYF. Complete variable domain (other parts from reference TRBV9 and TRBJ2-7): DSGVTQTPKHLITATGQRVTLRCSPRSGDLSVYWYQQSLDQGLQFLIQYYNGEERAKGNILERFSAQQFPDLHSELNLSSLELGDSALYFCASSVGSGGGAYEQYFGPGTRLTVT.

This clonotype has a handful of counts. This chain uses TRBV4-2 with TRBJ2-1; TRBD2 agrees at 10 bases. Losses at the gene ends were 6 bases for V and 8 bases for J; bases not matched to a gene: 4. Germline CDR1 is LGHNA and CDR2 is YNFKEQ. This CDR3 comprises 13 residues. In DNA form, the CDR3 reads TGTGCCAGCAGTAGCGGGAGGCGGGATGAGCAGTTCTTC. Translation: CASSSGRRDEQFF.

This clonotype occurred a few times. The chain has TRBV5-1 and TRBJ2-2, with no clear D. Germline CDR1 SGHRS, CDR2 YFSETQ. Trimming removed 4 bases from V and 4 bases from J, with 14 bases in between. The CDR3 is 15 amino acids. CDR3 nucleotides: TGCGCCAGCAGCCCCGACTGGGTAGGCACCGGGGAGCTGTTTTTT. Translating gives CASSPDWVGTGELFF.